The clone carrying this T cell receptor (beta chain) showed up just a few times. Its antigen remains unknown. This sample is drawn from a study of blood T cells in healthy people across ages. Study-level findings and limits: Long-lived donors had more naive CD4+ cells and higher diversity than aged donors.

The ends were cut back, 4 bases at V and 3 bases at J, with 10 bases in the middle. Germline loops: CDR1 MGHRA, CDR2 YSYEKL. The CDR3 covers 15 residues. In terms of origin and age, donors were healthy Caucasian individuals from Russia aged about 6 to 90. PBMCs, at least 6 million per sample, were isolated. Together with a sample-barcoded 5' primer, a J-beta primer mix was included in a second PCR lasting about 7 to 12 cycles. TCRdb recomputed calls from the 5' RACE reads with MiXCR, one row per CDR3 protein. The repertoire holds 450,000 to 600,000 distinct CDR3 sequences, with 25% to 35% as singletons. These same data were also listed under a study on T cells of mothers and their children.

This chain links TRBV4-1 with TRBJ1-6, with D perhaps matching TRBD1 (5 bases). The material sequenced was blood. The receptor was isolated from a boy between 2 and 15 years old in good health. For the CDR3, the DNA is TGCGCCAGCAGCCCCGGACACGACTATAATTCACCCCTCCACTTT. It is translated as CASSPGHDYNSPLHF.